Listed here are 3 T cell receptor beta chains from one sample, sequenced in a study of a mutant IDH1 vaccine in newly diagnosed glioma. Noted time point: week 11, during vaccination. Each dose of the vaccine consisted of 300 ug of mutant IDH1 20-mer peptide, with topical imiquimod. Clones were sequenced by immunoSEQ multiplex PCR, and TCRdb holds only the in-frame ones, with some missing. The sample yields about 36,000 clones, 80% seen once. The antigens these receptors bind are not known. Source: peripheral blood mononuclear cells (PBMCs), taken from a glioma patient whose treatment included an IDH1 peptide vaccine. All receptors come from a woman in her 30s with glioma. Some clones in this sample may be carry-over from other donors' samples.

The chain employs TRBV5-4 and TRBJ2-3; 10 nucleotides match TRBD2. The V segment lost 0 bases and the J segment 1 base; nucleotides outside the gene matches: 5. The CDR3 consists of 17 residues. Germline V CDR1 and CDR2: SGHNT, YYREEE (reference sequence). The CDR3 here is CASSLAAGGTGTDTQYF. The CDR3 DNA sequence: TGTGCCAGCAGCTTGGCAGCGGGAGGGACCGGCACAGATACGCAGTATTTT.

The V and J genes are TRBV6-7 and TRBJ2-2; 8 positions match TRBD2. TRBV6-7 carries the ORF label, with uncertain function. V gave up 2 bases and J gave up 6 bases; unmatched junction bases: 17. The length of the CDR3 is 19 residues. The CDR3 protein is CASSYPLDRGGRYPGELFF. The CDR3, as DNA: TGTGCCAGCAGTTACCCTCTAGACCGGGGCGGGAGGTACCCCGGGGAGCTGTTTTTT.

The V call is TRBV5-1, the J call TRBJ1-1; 8 bases fit TRBD1. This CDR3 is 14 amino acids long. Trimming at V came to 5 bases and at J to 2 bases, leaving 5 bases not matched to a gene. In germline, CDR1 is SGHRS, CDR2 YFSETQ. The CDR3 protein is CASSWDRLNTEAFF. CDR3 in DNA: TGCGCCAGCAGTTGGGACAGGCTAAACACTGAAGCTTTCTTT.